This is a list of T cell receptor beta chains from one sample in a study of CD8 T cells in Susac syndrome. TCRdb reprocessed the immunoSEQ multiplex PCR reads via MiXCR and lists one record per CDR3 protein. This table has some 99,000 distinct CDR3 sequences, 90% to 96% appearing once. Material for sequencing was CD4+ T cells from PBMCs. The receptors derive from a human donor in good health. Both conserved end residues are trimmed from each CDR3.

ATSRVGYGYT	TRBV15	TRBJ1-2
ASSFPGSQY	TRBV7-2	TRBJ2-5
ASRLADTQY	TRBV12-3/TRBV12-4	TRBJ2-3
ASSSTALTRPGPQETQY	TRBV5-1	TRBJ2-5
ASSPLGTYEKLF	TRBV7-2	TRBJ1-4
ASSSDLQYSWAALNTEAF	TRBV5-6	TRBJ1-1
ASSLNQGANTEAF	TRBV5-1	TRBJ1-1
ASSAAGELF	TRBV9	TRBJ2-2
ASSRDGREAF	TRBV2	TRBJ1-1
AWIVQGLNTEAF	TRBV30	TRBJ1-1
ASSYGQNTEAF	TRBV6-2/TRBV6-3	TRBJ1-1
ASSSPDSYEQY	TRBV7-2	TRBJ2-7
ASSPGRGTYHEQF	TRBV4-3	TRBJ2-1
ASSPQGYTEAF	TRBV6-2/TRBV6-3	TRBJ1-1
AVMGRTDGYT	TRBV28	TRBJ1-2
ASRSTKRYEQY	TRBV6-5	TRBJ2-7
ASSLVRGYQY	TRBV7-9	TRBJ2-4
ASSPKGTGRQETQY	TRBV3-1	TRBJ2-5
ASSLRQGFAGELF	TRBV7-3	TRBJ2-2
SGRGGAGEKLF	TRBV29-1	TRBJ1-4
ASGPIEGIYEQY	TRBV12-3/TRBV12-4	TRBJ2-7
ASSSQGASYEQY	TRBV5-1	TRBJ2-7
ASSFQGIPAF	TRBV11-3	TRBJ1-1
AWSVWRGYPINEQF	TRBV30	TRBJ2-1
ASKPRSYDETQY	TRBV11-3	TRBJ2-5
ASSELPGTGRADTQY	TRBV2	TRBJ2-3
SAQDNNYGYT	TRBV20-1	TRBJ1-2
ASSLATSGLYNEQF	TRBV5-1	TRBJ2-1
ASSLVKDRGIEAF	TRBV7-2	TRBJ1-1
ATSRDGGGRNTGELF	TRBV15	TRBJ2-2
SVPGAGGNYGYT	TRBV29-1	TRBJ1-2
ASSFVPTKNIQY	TRBV28	TRBJ2-4
ASSAVQVPTTTEAF	TRBV9	TRBJ1-1
ASSLRSTSGDEGADTQY	TRBV7-2	TRBJ2-3
ASSPSGQGPYGYT	TRBV4-3	TRBJ1-2
ASSIGGLAGDSYEQY	TRBV19	TRBJ2-7
SVGGVGKSSGNTIY	TRBV29-1	TRBJ1-3
SARDLRGSGTEAF	TRBV20-1	TRBJ1-1
ASSLAYGVYSPLH	TRBV5-1	TRBJ1-6
ASSRQETQY	TRBV7-9	TRBJ2-5
SVGATYGYT	TRBV29-1	TRBJ1-2
ASNPNRVDGNTIY	TRBV2	TRBJ1-3
ASSREIQETQY	TRBV18	TRBJ2-5
SAASPRDSSYEQY	TRBV20-1	TRBJ2-7
ASSPPWTVRMETQY	TRBV27	TRBJ2-5
ASSVGSIQETQY	TRBV9	TRBJ2-5
ASSVLAGAFYEQY	TRBV3-1	TRBJ2-7
ASSPQGQGGRYEQY	TRBV18	TRBJ2-7
ASSLPENEQF	TRBV5-1	TRBJ2-1
ASSPRGLGGEQY	TRBV5-1	TRBJ2-7
ASSQARRTYEQY	TRBV3-1	TRBJ2-7
ASSNGGLAFRSYEQY	TRBV6-2/TRBV6-3	TRBJ2-7
AIREDYEQY	TRBV10-3	TRBJ2-7
ASSEREINQPQH	TRBV28	TRBJ1-5
ASSFHPGDSGYT	TRBV27	TRBJ1-2
ASRRTLKGDEQY	TRBV28	TRBJ2-7
ASSATSGGPYEQY	TRBV5-1	TRBJ2-7
ASSLGLLSNQPQH	TRBV7-2	TRBJ1-5
ASSLGARSQNNQPQH	TRBV11-2	TRBJ1-5